Sequencing of this T cell receptor beta chain was carried out in a study of T cell repertoires in cytomegalovirus infection. Turning to the study itself: Researchers turned to recently identified HLA-C-restricted CMV epitopes as well as well-studied HLA-B-restricted ones. Carrying CMV and the relevant HLA type showed in public TCR beta signatures.

V dropped 1 base and J dropped 11 bases, with 14 bases sitting between them. This CDR3 is built from 13 residues. Per germline, CDR1 LGHDT and CDR2 YNNKEL (reference sequence). With regard to this clonotype: Antigen specificity is unknown.

Study results and limitations: HLA-C-restricted CMV clonotypes gave the most frequent clonotype in two of eight donors. Identification of carriers of CMV plus the relevant HLA was achieved through cumulative public TCR beta family frequency.

TCRdb processed the reads anew with MiXCR; each CDR3 protein has one entry. The sample has some 500,000 distinct CDR3 sequences, 30% to 35% seen once. The sequencing here drew on cultured PBMCs, taken from culture after CMV antigen stimulation. This receptor was taken from a human donor in good health (CMV status not recorded). Some clones in this sample may be carry-over from other donors' samples. The chain couples TRBV3-1 to TRBJ1-1, with a tentative D call TRBD1 (5 bases). The CDR3 region is CASSQAVSGRAFF. The CDR3 DNA is TGTGCCAGCAGCCAAGCGGTATCAGGGAGGGCTTTCTTT.